This paragraph covers one TCR beta chain sequence. As yet, its antigen is unknown. Blood got drawn at baseline, again on cycle 4 day 1, and then on cycle 7 day 1. Only in-frame clones appear in the TCRdb table, and some are missing; sequencing was by immunoSEQ multiplex PCR. The sample lists tens of thousands of clones; 80% to 90% were seen once. The sample is drawn from a study of OX40 agonist ivuxolimab in advanced cancers. Study context: Patients achieving partial responses numbered three: one hepatocellular carcinoma case and two cutaneous melanoma cases.

Findings and limits, study-wide: CD4+ and CD8+ blood T cells expanded clonally by week 6 at 0.1 to 3.0 mg/kg.

This CDR3 has 14 amino acids. Trimming cost V 3 bases and J 6 bases; bases outside gene matches: 3. CDR1 and CDR2 from the germline V gene are SGHVS and FQNEAQ. This receptor was obtained from an adult with an advanced solid tumor such as melanoma, head and neck, liver or kidney cancer. This chain links TRBV7-8 with TRBJ1-5, with 9 bases lining up with TRBD1. Source: CD4+ or CD8+ T cells sorted from blood, taken in a trial of the OX40 agonist ivuxolimab. The CDR3 region is CASSLGDRAQPQHF. For the CDR3, the DNA is TGTGCCAGCAGCTTGGGGGACAGGGCTCAGCCCCAGCATTTT.